This TCR beta chain comes out of a study of shared clonotypes between healthy human individuals. Whole-study context: A couple of female and a few male donors aged 18 to 49 were enrolled.

Everyone who donated was a Caucasian adult who lived in Nashville, Tennessee. Unsorted samples, those not sorted, used about 90 million PBMCs for genomic DNA. Trimming took 5 bases from V and 5 from J, leaving 15 bases between them. The CDR3 sequence is 14 residues long. Germline loops: CDR1 MGHDK, CDR2 SYGVNS. An even split of each subset's genomic DNA across several immunoSEQ plates was performed. Only in-frame clones appear in the TCRdb table, and some are missing; sequencing was by immunoSEQ multiplex PCR. This sample has a few hundred thousand clones, with roughly 79% found just once. The chain is built from TRBV25-1 and TRBJ2-5; D not resolved. Sample: PBMCs. This sequence originates from a woman in her 40s in good health. Some clones in this sample may be carry-over from other donors' samples. CDR3 amino acids: CASSNRVGRETQYF. The CDR3 DNA reads as TGTGCCAGCAGTAATAGGGTCGGGCGGGAGACCCAGTACTTC. Complete variable domain (other parts from reference TRBV25-1 and TRBJ2-5): EADIYQTPRYLVIGTGKKITLECSQTMGHDKMYWYQQDPGMELHLIHYSYGVNSTEKGDLSSESTVSRIRTEHFPLTLESARPSHTSQYLCASSNRVGRETQYFGPGTRLLVL.